The 32 T cell receptor beta chains below come from one sample, sequenced in a study of regulatory T cells in long-lasting Graves disease (dated by TCRdb to about 2021). The time point label of this sample denotes: persistent/refractory GD, antithyroid drugs over 5 years with positive TRAb. For both TCR sequencing and RNA sequencing, RNA was extracted from PBMCs in TRIzol. The method behind the library was multiplex PCR. The instrument was an Illumina HiSeq 4000. CDR3 regions were amplified by Arm-PCR with iRepertoire HTBI primers to construct TCR beta libraries. TCRdb redid the processing of the public reads, applying fastp at Q25 and MiXCR, and retained in-frame beta chains. Every CDR3 protein is listed once, alongside the most common genes and DNA of its rows. This sample comprises a few hundred thousand distinct CDR3 sequences, about a quarter of them detected only once. Clones ranked in the top ten supply 26% of the sample.

The material sequenced was peripheral blood mononuclear cells (PBMCs), taken when the disease was refractory, from a patient treated with antithyroid drugs. The receptors stem from a female donor with Graves disease.

This clonotype was seen repeatedly, ten times or more. This chain links TRBV6-5 with TRBJ1-1; no clear D. V lost 2 bases and J lost 0, with 10 bases in between. Germline V gene lookup returns CDR1 MNHEY and CDR2 SVGAGI. CDR3 length equals 15 residues. The CDR3 sequence is CASSYDQNMNTEAFF. The CDR3 nucleotides are TGTGCCAGCAGTTACGATCAGAACATGAACACTGAAGCTTTCTTT.

This clonotype showed up just a few times. V gene TRBV20-1 combines with J gene TRBJ2-1; TRBD1 might be the D (6 bases). Germline V gene sequence: CDR1 DFQATT, CDR2 SNEGSKA (reference sequence). The germline V and J ends were trimmed by 3 bases and 2 bases, with 23 bases remaining between them. The CDR3 loop spans 18 amino acids. CDR3 DNA: TGCAGTGCTAGGGGAATTGACGTGCAGGGGATAACCTACAATGAGCAGTTCTTC. Protein: CSARGIDVQGITYNEQFF.

This chain joins TRBV4-1 and TRBJ1-6; 8 nucleotides match TRBD1. The ends lost 0 bases at V and 9 bases at J; junction bases unmatched: 7. The CDR3 extends over 16 amino acids. Germline CDR1 reads MGHRA; CDR2 reads YSYEKL. In nucleotides, the CDR3 is TGCGCCAGCAGCCAAGACCAGACAGGGGTCGCTTCACCCCTCCACTTT. It encodes CASSQDQTGVASPLHF.

There are a few counts of this clonotype. The chain joins TRBV27 to TRBJ1-1; D might be TRBD1 (6 bases). The CDR3 length is 16 residues. Germline V CDR1 and CDR2: MNHEY, SMNVEV (reference sequence). V lost 5 bases and J 3 bases, leaving 19 bases between the germline ends. The CDR3 DNA reads as TGTGCCAGCAGTCCCACCTCAGGGGAGTGGGACACTGAAGCTTTCTTT. Amino acid sequence: CASSPTSGEWDTEAFF.

This clonotype occurred a few times. This chain connects TRBV18 to TRBJ1-2; 9 positions agree with TRBD1. V gave up 3 bases and J gave up 5 bases; unmatched junction bases: 7. The CDR3 length is 15 residues. Germline V lookup: CDR1 KGHSH, CDR2 LQKENI. The CDR3 bases are TGTGCCAGCTCACCGGAACAGGGGGCGCGGTATGGCTACACCTTC. It codes for CASSPEQGARYGYTF.

The chain recombines TRBV6-2 or TRBV6-3 with TRBJ1-1, with a tentative D call TRBD1 (6 bases). Germline values: CDR1 MNHEY, CDR2 SVGEGT. The CDR3 spans 16 residues. V was trimmed by 2 bases and J by 4 bases, leaving 17 bases between them. As DNA, the CDR3 is TGTGCCAGCAGTTACGCTCCCCGGGGGCGCACCACTGAAGCTTTCTTT. Amino acid sequence: CASSYAPRGRTTEAFF.

This clonotype was found many times. The chain carries TRBV28 and TRBJ2-7, with D tentatively TRBD1 or TRBD2 (5 bases each). CDR1 and CDR2 (germline): MDHEN, SYDVKM. CDR3 length equals 17 residues. Trimming took 3 bases from V and 1 from J, leaving 19 bases between them. CDR3 in DNA: TGTGCCAGCAGTTTCCCGCGACTGACCAGGGAGTCCTACGAGCAGTACTTC. Translating gives CASSFPRLTRESYEQYF. The full variable domain, rest sourced from reference TRBV28 and TRBJ2-7, is DVKVTQSSRYLVKRTGEKVFLECVQDMDHENMFWYRQDPGLGLRLIYFSYDVKMKEKGDIPEGYSVSREKKERFSLILESASTNQTSMYLCASSFPRLTRESYEQYFGPGTRLTVT.

This clonotype was counted at least ten times. The rearrangement uses TRBV29-1 and TRBJ2-2; tentative D call: TRBD1 (5 bases). CDR1 and CDR2 (germline): SQVTM, ANQGSEA. The CDR3 contains 14 residues. Trimming stripped 5 bases from V and 1 base from J, with 11 bases between. The CDR3 DNA reads TGCAGCGTTTATGGGGCAGGGAACACCGGGGAGCTGTTTTTT. Translating it yields CSVYGAGNTGELFF.

This chain's CDR3 is CSANRINQPQHF. The DNA for the CDR3 is TGCAGTGCCAACAGGATCAATCAGCCCCAGCATTTT. The V gene is TRBV20-1, the J gene TRBJ1-5; possible D gene TRBD1, 5 bases. The CDR3 is 12 amino acids. CDR1 is DFQATT and CDR2 is SNEGSKA in the germline V gene (reference sequence). V lost 6 bases and J 3 bases, leaving 9 bases between the germline ends.

This clonotype was counted between two and nine times. The chain couples TRBV12-3 or TRBV12-4 to TRBJ2-5; 10 bases are a match to TRBD2. The V segment lost 6 bases and the J segment 2 bases; nucleotides outside the gene matches: 15. The CDR3 contains 18 residues. The CDR3 sequence: CASSPSWLTSGLQETQYF. The CDR3 coding sequence is TGTGCCAGCAGCCCCTCTTGGTTGACTAGCGGGCTTCAAGAGACCCAGTACTTC.

This clonotype has just a few counts. V usage is TRBV4-3 and J usage is TRBJ2-5; D is possibly TRBD1 or TRBD2 (6 bases each). Between the trimmed V and J ends, which lost 3 bases and 5 bases, there was a span of 16 bases. The germline gives CDR1 LGHNA, CDR2 YSLEER. The CDR3 is 15 amino acids. CDR3 loop: CASSHLLGGPETQYF. The CDR3, as DNA: TGCGCCAGCAGCCACCTCCTTGGGGGGCCCGAGACCCAGTACTTC.

The gene calls are TRBV7-9 and TRBJ2-7; 10 bases match TRBD2. Germline V CDR1 and CDR2: SEHNR, FQNEAQ (reference sequence). The CDR3 contains 19 residues. V trimming: 4 bases; J trimming: 5 bases; junction bases outside the gene matches: 20. The CDR3 DNA reads TGTGCCAGCAGCTCAACTCAAGGGACTAGCGCGATGGGGGGGGACGAGCAGTACTTC. Amino acid sequence: CASSSTQGTSAMGGDEQYF.

On this clonotype itself: Since a much larger clone is just one base distant, this may be a read error. No conserved phenylalanine or tryptophan ends this CDR3, so it is likely a read error. It is unclear where the CDR3 begins or ends on the DNA, so no DNA is shown, and the CDR3 is as TCRdb lists it. The chain carries TRBV2 and TRBJ2-7; the listed D gene, TRBD2, was not tested against the DNA. Both ends counted, the CDR3 spans 14 residues. The V gene's germline CDR1 is SNHLY and CDR2 FYNNEI. The CDR3 protein is CASLGLAGAPVMYL.

A word on this clonotype: This may come from a read error, since a much larger clone is one base off. The chain employs TRBV28 and TRBJ2-5; 7 nucleotides line up with TRBD1. The CDR3 is 15 residues long. CDR1 is MDHEN, CDR2 SYDVKM, per germline. The CDR3 DNA reads TGTGCCAGCAGTTTAAGTCAACAGGGGAGAGAGACCCGGTACTTC. Amino acids: CASSLSQQGRETRYF. The whole variable domain, filled in from reference TRBV28 and TRBJ2-5, reads DVKVTQSSRYLVKRTGEKVFLECVQDMDHENMFWYRQDPGLGLRLIYFSYDVKMKEKGDIPEGYSVSREKKERFSLILESASTNQTSMYLCASSLSQQGRETRYFGPGTRLLVL.

This clonotype has only a few counts. The genes are TRBV5-1 and TRBJ2-7; tentatively, D is TRBD1 or TRBD2 (6 bases each). Trimming stripped 2 bases from V and 4 bases from J, with 19 bases between. The CDR3 is 16 residues long. The germline CDR1 and CDR2 sequences are SGHRS and YFSETQ. DNA of the CDR3: TGCGCCAGCAGCTTCCCCGGAGGGGGGCGGGAATACGAGCAGTACTTC. Protein: CASSFPGGGREYEQYF.

Only a few counts were recorded for this clonotype. In DNA, the CDR3 is TGTGCCAGTAGGGAAACACCGGTAAGACAGAACACTGAAGCTTTCTTT. Protein product: CASRETPVRQNTEAFF. The chain combines TRBV19 with TRBJ1-1; D uncertain. This CDR3 contains 16 residues. CDR1 LNHDA and CDR2 SQIVND come from the germline V gene (reference sequence). V gave up 6 bases and J gave up 1 base, with 18 bases separating them.

This clonotype was observed a handful of times. DNA of the CDR3: TGTGCCAGCAGGGGAGGCCCGGGTCGGGATAAGCCCCAGCATTTT. It is translated as CASRGGPGRDKPQHF. This sequence joins TRBV2 and TRBJ1-5; D gene ambiguous. CDR1 SNHLY and CDR2 FYNNEI come from the germline V gene. This CDR3 is built from 15 residues. Between the trimmed V and J ends, which lost 6 bases and 8 bases, there was a span of 20 bases.

The chain recombines TRBV19 with TRBJ1-5, with 7 bases fitting TRBD1. The germline CDR1 and CDR2 sequences are LNHDA and SQIVND (reference sequence). J was trimmed by 0 bases and V by 6 bases; bases with no gene match: 11. This CDR3 comprises 17 residues. The CDR3 reads CASSQNPGTVSNQPQHF. The CDR3, as DNA: TGTGCCAGTAGCCAAAATCCCGGGACAGTTAGCAATCAGCCCCAGCATTTT. The complete variable domain, with remaining parts taken from reference TRBV19 and TRBJ1-5, reads DGGITQSPKYLFRKEGQNVTLSCEQNLNHDAMYWYRQDPGQGLRLIYYSQIVNDFQKGDIAEGYSVSREKKESFPLTVTSAQKNPTAFYLCASSQNPGTVSNQPQHFGDGTRLSIL.

In this sample, this clonotype turned up many times. The V and J genes are TRBV29-1 and TRBJ1-5, with D maybe TRBD1 (6 bases). CDR1 is SQVTM and CDR2 is ANQGSEA in the germline V gene. V shed 6 bases and J shed 3 bases, with 18 bases lying between them. CDR3 size: 15 residues. CDR3 sequence: CSVQGTGGFNQPQHF. As DNA, the CDR3 is TGCAGCGTACAAGGGACCGGGGGCTTCAATCAGCCCCAGCATTTT.

The chain employs TRBV7-9 and TRBJ1-2; D is undetermined. V gave up 1 base and J gave up 3 bases, with 18 bases separating them. Germline CDR1 reads SEHNR; CDR2 reads FQNEAQ (reference sequence). The length of the CDR3 is 17 residues. CDR3 protein: CASSLDLTAVLHYGYTF. CDR3 in DNA: TGTGCCAGCAGCTTAGATTTAACCGCTGTTCTCCACTATGGCTACACCTTC.

The CDR3 sequence is CASSLFMGTGGSYNEQFF. The CDR3 nucleotides read TGTGCCAGCAGCTTATTTATGGGGACAGGGGGTTCCTACAATGAGCAGTTCTTC. The chain uses TRBV7-3 and TRBJ2-1, with 11 bases lining up with TRBD1. This CDR3 region has 18 residues. Germline trimming cut 2 bases from V and 1 base from J; bases unmatched to any gene: 7. Per the germline V gene, CDR1 is SGHTA and CDR2 is FQGTGA.

This clonotype has ten or more counts. The chain uses TRBV6-1 and TRBJ2-5; D unclear. The germline V gene encodes CDR1 MNHNS and CDR2 SASEGT. The V gene lost 7 bases and the J gene lost 0 bases, with 18 bases spanning the gap. The CDR3 covers 16 residues. DNA for the CDR3: TGTGCCAGCACCCCTAGGGCTAGGCAGAACCAAGAGACCCAGTACTTC. This gives the protein CASTPRARQNQETQYF.

The chain couples TRBV18 to TRBJ1-5, with TRBD1 identical over 11 bases. CDR1 and CDR2 (germline): KGHSH, LQKENI. This CDR3 contains 14 residues. V dropped 3 bases and J dropped 5; count of bases not matched to a gene: 0. The CDR3, as DNA: TGTGCCAGCTCACCGGGACAGGGGGATCAGCCCCAGCATTTT. As protein: CASSPGQGDQPQHF.

V and J are TRBV30 and TRBJ1-3; D is unresolved. V was pared by 8 bases and J by 5 bases, with 7 bases between. The CDR3 is made up of 10 amino acids. Germline loops: CDR1 GTSNPN, CDR2 SVGIG (reference sequence). CDR3: CAINRNTIYF. CDR3 nucleotide sequence: TGTGCCATCAATAGAAACACCATATATTTT.

J is TRBJ2-5 and V is TRBV5-1; weak D call: TRBD1 (6 bases). This CDR3 region has 18 residues. Trimming stripped 4 bases from V and 5 bases from J, with 27 bases between. Germline V CDR1 and CDR2: SGHRS, YFSETQ. CDR3 loop: CASSAATGPTAVRETQYF. CDR3 in DNA: TGCGCCAGCAGCGCCGCGACAGGACCTACCGCCGTTCGGGAGACCCAGTACTTC.

This chain links TRBV19 with TRBJ1-1, with TRBD1 matching 7 bases. Germline CDR1 is LNHDA and CDR2 is SQIVND (reference sequence). This CDR3 comprises 13 residues. With 3 bases clipped from V and 5 bases from J, the junction kept 3 bases outside the gene matches. CDR3 nucleotides: TGTGCCAGTAGTATTCCGGGACAGACTGAAGCTTTCTTT. Translated: CASSIPGQTEAFF.

This clonotype was observed a few times. This chain uses TRBV10-3 with TRBJ2-2, with 12 bases matching TRBD2. The CDR3 consists of 15 residues. After removal of 8 bases from V and 4 bases from J, the junction contained 5 bases not matched to a gene. Germline values: CDR1 ENHRY, CDR2 SYGVKD. CDR3 sequence reads: CAIGRTSGVTGELFF. The DNA of the CDR3 is TGTGCCATCGGCCGGACTAGCGGGGTCACCGGGGAGCTGTTTTTT.

Comment on this clonotype: This likely traces to a read error, being one base from a far larger clone. This chain connects TRBV12-3 or TRBV12-4 to TRBJ1-5; 9 nucleotides match TRBD1. This CDR3 contains 14 residues. Written as DNA, the CDR3 is TGTGCCACCAGTGTGCGACAGGGGGATCAGCCCCGGCATTTT. Its translation: CATSVRQGDQPRHF.

Remarks on this clonotype: A much larger clone lies one base from this, so it may be a read error. No conserved phenylalanine or tryptophan ends this CDR3, so it is likely a read error. The chain recombines TRBV6-2 or TRBV6-3 with TRBJ1-1; 7 bases are shared with TRBD1. The germline CDR1 and CDR2 sequences are MNHEY and SVGEGT. The CDR3 is 13 residues long. Trimming took 5 bases from V and 5 from J; bases not matched to a gene: 5. In DNA, the CDR3 is TGTGCCAGCAGTAAGACAGGGCGAACTGAAGCTTTCTCT. As protein: CASSKTGRTEAFS.

This clonotype was observed a handful of times. This chain connects TRBV6-1 to TRBJ1-5; tentative D call: TRBD1 (6 bases). CDR3 size: 15 residues. The germline V gene encodes CDR1 MNHNS and CDR2 SASEGT. V was shortened by 6 bases and J by 4 bases, with 16 bases between the two germline ends. In DNA form, the CDR3 reads TGTGCCAGCAGCCCAATACAGGGAATTAATCAGCCCCAGCATTTT. Translated, it gives CASSPIQGINQPQHF.

There are many counts of this clonotype. This chain joins TRBV28 and TRBJ2-2; unclear D gene. Germline V lookup: CDR1 MDHEN, CDR2 SYDVKM. CDR3 length: 13 amino acids. V lost 2 bases, J lost 3 bases, and 4 bases lay in between. The CDR3 DNA is TGTGCCAGCAGTTTAGAGTACACCGGGGAGCTGTTTTTT. Protein sequence: CASSLEYTGELFF.

The chain couples TRBV9 to TRBJ1-6, with a possible D match to TRBD1 (6 bases). CDR1 SGDLS and CDR2 YYNGEE come from the germline V gene. The V end lost 3 bases, the J end lost 1 base, and 11 bases lay between the germline ends. The CDR3 covers 16 residues. The chain's CDR3 is CASSASGQSYNSPLHF. The CDR3 DNA sequence: TGTGCCAGCAGCGCCTCGGGACAATCCTATAATTCACCCCTCCACTTT.